This T cell receptor (beta chain) is drawn from a study of blood T cells in healthy people across ages. This clonotype was counted once. Extracted total RNA amounted to at least 5.5 micrograms for each sample. CDR1 is DFQATT and CDR2 is SNEGSKA in the germline V gene (reference sequence). The CDR3 consists of 14 residues. With 0 bases removed from V and 9 bases from J, the gap between germline ends came to 15 bases. The authors ran a second PCR of 7 to 11 cycles using a sample-barcoded 5' primer and a J-beta primer mix. TCRdb recomputed calls from the 5' RACE reads with MiXCR, one row per CDR3 protein. The sample has 1.5 million to 2 million distinct CDR3 sequences, around 40% seen once.

The rearrangement links TRBV20-1 to TRBJ1-5, with D possibly matching TRBD1 (5 bases). The TCR sequence derives from a human donor in good health. What was sequenced was blood. CDR3 bases: TGCAGTGCTAGAGATCCAAGGGGTTCCGGGCCCCAGCATTTT. This sequence encodes CSARDPRGSGPQHF.